The next 27 T cell receptor beta chains were all read from a single sample in a study of PD-L1 blockade in urothelial cancer. This table comes from immunoSEQ multiplex PCR, and its TCRdb copy is limited to in-frame clones, with some not included. The sample lists roughly 36,000 clones; roughly 90% were seen once. The sequencing used PBMCs, collected around atezolizumab (anti-PD-L1) treatment. These receptors all come from a man between 60 and 75 years old with urothelial cancer.

CDR3 amino acids: CAWTRSYEQYF. The CDR3 DNA sequence: TGTGCCTGGACCCGCAGCTACGAGCAGTACTTC. The chain recombines TRBV30 with TRBJ2-7; D unclear. CDR3 size: 11 residues. V dropped 4 bases and J dropped 3 bases, with 7 bases sitting between them. Germline CDR1 and CDR2: GTSNPN and SVGIG (reference sequence).

The chain combines TRBV6-6 with TRBJ1-2; D may be TRBD1 (5 bases). The CDR3 covers 15 residues. Trimming took 0 bases from V and 8 from J, leaving 16 bases between them. Per germline, CDR1 MNHNY and CDR2 SVGAGI (reference sequence). CDR3 coding DNA: TGTGCCAGCAGTTACTCAGCTCTCTCGGGGGTCGGCTACACCTTC. It specifies CASSYSALSGVGYTF.

This chain joins TRBV5-6 and TRBJ1-1, with a possible D match to TRBD1 (5 bases). V was cut by 2 bases and J by 4 bases, with 9 bases left in between. The V gene's germline CDR1 is SGHDT and CDR2 YYEEEE. CDR3 length: 13 amino acids. CDR3 nucleotide sequence: TGTGCCAGCAGCTTAGCAGGGCGCACTGAAGCTTTCTTT. Translating it yields CASSLAGRTEAFF.

The gene calls are TRBV7-2 and TRBJ1-6, with D uncertain. Deletions cut 0 bases from V and 3 bases from J, with 3 bases between. The length of the CDR3 is 14 residues. Looked up from germline, CDR1 is SGHTA and CDR2 is FQGNSA. In DNA form, the CDR3 reads TGTGCCAGCAGCTTAGCCAGCTATAATTCACCCCTCCACTTT. It codes for CASSLASYNSPLHF.

This clone was detected a few times. The rearrangement links TRBV11-2 to TRBJ2-7; 8 bases match TRBD2. This CDR3 comprises 16 residues. After removal of 0 bases from V and 4 bases from J, the junction contained 8 bases not matched to a gene. CDR1 is SGHAT and CDR2 is FQNNGV in the germline V gene. The CDR3 coding sequence is TGTGCCAGCAGCTTAGATGGAAGCGGGAGTACTTACGAGCAGTACTTC. It is translated as CASSLDGSGSTYEQYF.

The chain links TRBV28 to TRBJ2-3; tentatively, D is TRBD2 (7 bases). The germline gives CDR1 MDHEN, CDR2 SYDVKM. The ends were cut back, 7 bases at V and 2 bases at J, with 19 bases in the middle. CDR3 length equals 16 residues. The CDR3 coding sequence is TGTGCCAGCACCTGGGGGGGCGCGGGGGTCACAGATACGCAGTATTTT. This translates into CASTWGGAGVTDTQYF.

The J gene is TRBJ2-7, the V gene TRBV19, with 8 bases aligning to TRBD2. After removal of 5 bases from V and 0 bases from J, the junction contained 21 bases not matched to a gene. Germline assignment: CDR1 LNHDA and CDR2 SQIVND (reference sequence). This CDR3 spans 20 amino acids. CDR3 in DNA: TGTGCCAGTAGTGGCGGTTCGGCGGGAGGTTTCGGGGGAGGCTCCTACGAGCAGTACTTC. Amino acid sequence: CASSGGSAGGFGGGSYEQYF.

The J gene is TRBJ1-2, the V gene TRBV7-3; D uncertain. Germline assignment: CDR1 SGHTA and CDR2 FQGTGA. The CDR3 has 15 amino acids. Trimming took off 2 bases at V and 1 base at J, with 11 bases between the two ends. The CDR3, as DNA: TGTGCCAGCAGCTTAGAGGCGGGTAATAACTATGGCTACACCTTC. Translated: CASSLEAGNNYGYTF.

The chain uses TRBV5-5 and TRBJ2-6; D is unresolved. Per germline, CDR1 SGHKS and CDR2 YYEKEE (reference sequence). The CDR3 length is 15 residues. The V end was cut by 7 bases, the J end by 0 bases, with 11 bases between. The CDR3 DNA sequence: TGTGCCAGCGGCGAACGGAGCTCTGGGGCCAACGTCCTGACTTTC. It translates to CASGERSSGANVLTF. Full variable domain (outside the CDR3, taken from reference TRBV5-5 and TRBJ2-6): DAGVTQSPTHLIKTRGQQVTLRCSPISGHKSVSWYQQVLGQGPQFIFQYYEKEERGRGNFPDRFSARQFPNYSSELNVNALLLGDSALYLCASGERSSGANVLTFGAGSRLTVL.

CDR3 residues: CAWSFARASYEQYF. CDR3 bases: TGTGCCTGGAGTTTCGCCAGGGCGTCCTACGAGCAGTACTTC. The V call is TRBV30, the J call TRBJ2-7; D may be TRBD1 (5 bases). This CDR3 contains 14 residues. Trimming took 2 bases from V and 1 from J, leaving 12 bases between them. Germline V gives CDR1 GTSNPN, CDR2 SVGIG (reference sequence).

V usage is TRBV27 and J usage is TRBJ2-1; 13 bases map to TRBD2. CDR1 MNHEY and CDR2 SMNVEV come from the germline V gene (reference sequence). V lost 5 bases, J lost 5 bases, and 3 bases stayed unmatched. CDR3 length equals 15 residues. The CDR3: CASSIGTSGNNEQFF. The CDR3 DNA is TGTGCCAGCAGTATCGGGACTAGCGGGAACAATGAGCAGTTCTTC.

The J gene is TRBJ1-2, the V gene TRBV5-5; 9 bases align to TRBD1. There are 18 residues in the CDR3. CDR1 and CDR2 from the germline V gene are SGHKS and YYEKEE (reference sequence). The V segment lost 1 base and the J segment 8 bases; nucleotides outside the gene matches: 18. The CDR3 reads CASSLSFPGQGLDVGYTF. The CDR3, as DNA: TGTGCCAGCAGCTTGTCGTTTCCGGGACAGGGACTCGATGTCGGCTACACCTTC.

The chain is built from TRBV5-1 and TRBJ2-5; D might be TRBD2 (7 bases). V lost 10 bases and J lost 2, with 21 bases in between. The germline V gene has CDR1 SGHRS and CDR2 YFSETQ. The length of the CDR3 is 15 residues. In nucleotides, the CDR3 is TGCGCCCACAGGCGGTGGGGGGGCCGACAAGAGACCCAGTACTTC. Protein product: CAHRRWGGRQETQYF.

The chain joins TRBV27 to TRBJ2-1; 7 nucleotides align to TRBD1. V shed 6 bases and J 4 bases; nucleotides not matched to a gene: 6. Per germline, CDR1 MNHEY and CDR2 SMNVEV (reference sequence). The CDR3 extends over 14 amino acids. CDR3 loop: CASRPGQSYNEQFF. CDR3 DNA sequence: TGTGCCAGCAGACCGGGACAGTCATACAATGAGCAGTTCTTC.

The V and J genes are TRBV18 and TRBJ2-5; D might be TRBD1 (5 bases). Germline CDR1 is KGHSH and CDR2 is LQKENI. With 0 bases removed from V and 4 bases from J, the gap between germline ends came to 6 bases. The CDR3 loop spans 13 amino acids. The CDR3 sequence is CASSPPGLETQYF. In DNA, the CDR3 is TGTGCCAGCTCACCACCGGGGCTAGAGACCCAGTACTTC.

As DNA, the CDR3 is TGTGCCAGCAGTTTGACAGGGGGGAGCGGCGGTTCACCCCTCCACTTT. The encoded protein is CASSLTGGSGGSPLHF. This chain connects TRBV7-2 to TRBJ1-6; TRBD1 aligns across 9 bases. CDR3 length: 16 residues. Trimming cost V 6 bases and J 9 bases; bases outside gene matches: 12. Germline CDR1 SGHTA, CDR2 FQGNSA. The entire variable domain, with the rest obtained from reference TRBV7-2 and TRBJ1-6, is as follows: GAGVSQSPSNKVTEKGKDVELRCDPISGHTALYWYRQSLGQGLEFLIYFQGNSAPDKSGLPSDRFSAERTGGSVSTLTIQRTQQEDSAVYLCASSLTGGSGGSPLHFGNGTRLTVT.

This clone has a handful of counts. CDR3 protein: CASSLGQGPYGYTF. CDR3 in DNA: TGCGCCAGCAGCCTGGGTCAGGGCCCTTATGGCTACACCTTC. The rearrangement links TRBV5-1 to TRBJ1-2; TRBD1 is a possible D gene (5 bases). The germline V gene has CDR1 SGHRS and CDR2 YFSETQ. V lost 4 bases and J 5 bases, leaving 15 bases between the germline ends. There are 14 residues in the CDR3.

V is TRBV18 and J is TRBJ1-4, with TRBD1 identical over 8 bases. CDR1 KGHSH and CDR2 LQKENI come from the germline V gene. The CDR3 covers 14 residues. V shed 3 bases, J shed 6 bases, and the junction held 3 bases outside the gene matches. CDR3 sequence reads: CASSPQDRDEKLFF. The CDR3 DNA follows: TGTGCCAGCTCACCCCAGGACAGGGATGAAAAACTGTTTTTT.

J is TRBJ2-7 and V is TRBV7-9; 13 bases match TRBD2. CDR3 length: 14 residues. From germline, CDR1 is SEHNR and CDR2 FQNEAQ (reference sequence). V shed 5 bases and J 9 bases; nucleotides not matched to a gene: 7. The CDR3 loop is CASSQGTSGVVQYF. The CDR3 nucleotides read TGTGCCAGCAGCCAAGGGACTAGCGGGGTAGTGCAGTACTTC.

V and J are TRBV5-1 and TRBJ2-5; 10 nucleotides align to TRBD2. The CDR3 length is 15 residues. V was pared by 4 bases and J by 5 bases, with 8 bases of the junction left unmatched. Germline assignment: CDR1 SGHRS and CDR2 YFSETQ. The CDR3 loop reads CASSLPLAGHETQYF. The CDR3 nucleotides read TGCGCCAGCAGCCTCCCACTAGCGGGGCATGAGACCCAGTACTTC.

CDR3 loop: CASSYNRGWHEQFF. CDR3 nucleotide sequence: TGTGCCAGCAGTTATAACCGGGGATGGCATGAGCAGTTCTTC. The chain carries TRBV6-5 and TRBJ2-1, with D possibly TRBD2 on 5 matching bases. The CDR3 is 14 amino acids. CDR1 is MNHEY, CDR2 SVGAGI, per germline. V lost 3 bases and J 8 bases, leaving 14 bases between the germline ends.

In nucleotides, the CDR3 is TGTGCCTGGACCTTACAGGGGGCATACTACGAGCAGTACTTC. It translates to CAWTLQGAYYEQYF. J is TRBJ2-7 and V is TRBV30; 9 bases fit TRBD1. This CDR3 region has 14 residues. Germline loops: CDR1 GTSNPN, CDR2 SVGIG (reference sequence). Unmatched junction bases numbered 7, after V lost 4 bases and J lost 3 bases.

The V and J genes are TRBV9 and TRBJ2-3, with TRBD2 as a possible D gene (6 bases). The ends were cut back, 2 bases at V and 10 bases at J, with 23 bases in the middle. The germline V gene has CDR1 SGDLS and CDR2 YYNGEE. This CDR3 comprises 16 residues. The CDR3 coding sequence is TGTGCCAGCAGCGTTGGGGCGGGATGGAGCCCTAGGGCGCAGTATTTT. It specifies CASSVGAGWSPRAQYF.

This chain links TRBV18 with TRBJ1-1; 7 bases are a match to TRBD1. Germline V CDR1 and CDR2: KGHSH, LQKENI. V gave up 3 bases and J gave up 4 bases; unmatched junction bases: 8. This CDR3 has 15 amino acids. The CDR3: CASSPPSGDSTEAFF. The DNA for the CDR3 is TGTGCCAGCTCACCGCCGTCAGGGGACAGCACTGAAGCTTTCTTT.

This chain connects TRBV5-1 to TRBJ1-1; no reliable D call. The CDR3 consists of 14 residues. Germline CDR1 SGHRS, CDR2 YFSETQ. Trimming removed 3 bases at V and 8 bases at J, with 17 bases between. The CDR3 here is CASSWSLSTGEAFF. CDR3 DNA: TGCGCCAGCAGCTGGTCCCTGTCAACGGGGGAAGCTTTCTTT.

The chain employs TRBV28 and TRBJ2-7, with 9 positions matching TRBD1. Trimming removed 4 bases from V and 13 bases from J; junction bases left unmatched: 5. The CDR3 runs to 11 residues. Per the germline V gene, CDR1 is MDHEN and CDR2 is SYDVKM. CDR3 sequence (DNA): TGTGCCAGCAGTTGGACAGGGGCCGAATACTTC. As protein: CASSWTGAEYF.

J is TRBJ1-6 and V is TRBV9; TRBD1 is a possible D gene (5 bases). The CDR3 contains 17 residues. The V gene's germline CDR1 is SGDLS and CDR2 YYNGEE. V lost 3 bases to trimming and J lost 5 bases, with 18 bases between them. CDR3 sequence reads: CASSEGSPGGNNSPLHF. The CDR3 DNA sequence: TGTGCCAGCAGCGAGGGGAGCCCGGGAGGAAATAATTCACCCCTCCACTTT.